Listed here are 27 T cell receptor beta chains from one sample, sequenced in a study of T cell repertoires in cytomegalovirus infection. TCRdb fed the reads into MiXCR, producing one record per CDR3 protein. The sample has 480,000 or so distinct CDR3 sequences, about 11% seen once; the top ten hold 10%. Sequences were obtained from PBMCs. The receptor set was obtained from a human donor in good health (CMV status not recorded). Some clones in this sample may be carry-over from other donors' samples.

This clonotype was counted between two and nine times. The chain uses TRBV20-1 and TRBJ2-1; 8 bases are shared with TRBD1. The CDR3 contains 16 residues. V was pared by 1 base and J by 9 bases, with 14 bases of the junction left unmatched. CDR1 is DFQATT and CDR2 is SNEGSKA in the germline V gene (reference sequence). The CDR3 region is CSARGSGQGAYPEQFF. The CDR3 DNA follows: TGCAGTGCTAGAGGGAGCGGGCAGGGGGCTTACCCTGAGCAGTTCTTC.

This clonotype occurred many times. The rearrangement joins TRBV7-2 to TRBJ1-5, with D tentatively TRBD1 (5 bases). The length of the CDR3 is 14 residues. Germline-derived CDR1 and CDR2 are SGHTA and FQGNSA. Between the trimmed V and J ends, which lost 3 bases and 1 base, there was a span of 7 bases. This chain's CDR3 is CASSFRGSNQPQHF. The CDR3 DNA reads TGTGCCAGCAGCTTCCGGGGGAGCAATCAGCCCCAGCATTTT.

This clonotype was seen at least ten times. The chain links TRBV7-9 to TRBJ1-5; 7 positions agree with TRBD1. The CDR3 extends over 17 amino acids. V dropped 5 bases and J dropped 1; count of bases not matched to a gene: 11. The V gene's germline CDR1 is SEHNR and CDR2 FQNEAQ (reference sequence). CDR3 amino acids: CASSPRQGLRSNQPQHF. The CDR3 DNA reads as TGTGCCAGCAGCCCCCGACAGGGCCTGAGGAGCAATCAGCCCCAGCATTTT.

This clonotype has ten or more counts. The chain's CDR3 is CASSLSKGGETQYF. Here the CDR3 DNA reads TGTGCCAGCAGCTTATCAAAGGGGGGAGAGACCCAGTACTTC. V is TRBV7-9 and J is TRBJ2-5; perhaps D is TRBD1 or TRBD2 (6 bases each). Germline V CDR1 and CDR2: SEHNR, FQNEAQ (reference sequence). The V and J ends lost 2 bases and 4 bases respectively, with 11 bases between them. This CDR3 contains 14 residues.

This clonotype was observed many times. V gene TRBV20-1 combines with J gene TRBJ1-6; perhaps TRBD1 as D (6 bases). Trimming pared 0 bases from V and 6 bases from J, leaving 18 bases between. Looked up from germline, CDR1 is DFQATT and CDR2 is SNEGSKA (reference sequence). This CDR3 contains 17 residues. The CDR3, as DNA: TGCAGTGCTAGAGATGGTTACAGGGAAAGTCTTAATTCACCCCTCCACTTT. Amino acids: CSARDGYRESLNSPLHF.

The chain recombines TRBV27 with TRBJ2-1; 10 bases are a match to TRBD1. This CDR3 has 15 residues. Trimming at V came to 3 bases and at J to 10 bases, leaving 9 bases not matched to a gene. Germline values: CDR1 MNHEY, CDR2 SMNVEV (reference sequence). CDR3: CASSFETGGAEEQFF. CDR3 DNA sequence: TGTGCCAGCAGTTTTGAGACAGGGGGCGCAGAAGAGCAGTTCTTC.

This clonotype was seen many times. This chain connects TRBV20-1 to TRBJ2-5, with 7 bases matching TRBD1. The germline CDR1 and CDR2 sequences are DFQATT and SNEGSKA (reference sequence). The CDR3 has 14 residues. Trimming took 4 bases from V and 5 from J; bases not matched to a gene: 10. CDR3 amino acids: CSATPTGTEETQYF. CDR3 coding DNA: TGCAGTGCTACGCCTACCGGGACAGAGGAGACCCAGTACTTC.

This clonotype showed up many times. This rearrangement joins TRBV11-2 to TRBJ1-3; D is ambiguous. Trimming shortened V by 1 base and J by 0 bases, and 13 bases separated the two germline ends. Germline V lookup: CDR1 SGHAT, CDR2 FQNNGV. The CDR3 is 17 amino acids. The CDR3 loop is CASSLGVRPSSGNTIYF. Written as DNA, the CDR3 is TGTGCCAGCAGCTTAGGAGTTAGGCCCAGCTCTGGAAACACCATATATTTT.

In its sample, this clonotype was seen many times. The CDR3 is CASSPGRADEAFF. As DNA, the CDR3 is TGTGCCAGCTCACCAGGGCGGGCAGATGAAGCTTTCTTT. This sequence joins TRBV18 and TRBJ1-1; D uncertain. The V end lost 2 bases, the J end lost 7 bases, and 11 bases lay between the germline ends. This CDR3 contains 13 residues. Germline V gene sequence: CDR1 KGHSH, CDR2 LQKENI.

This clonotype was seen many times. The CDR3 DNA is TGTGCCAGCAGCTTACTAGGGGGCGCCGGGGGGAACACTGAAGCTTTCTTT. This gives the protein CASSLLGGAGGNTEAFF. This chain connects TRBV7-8 to TRBJ1-1, with TRBD1 matching over 7 bases. Trimming at V came to 2 bases and at J to 1 base, leaving 10 bases not matched to a gene. CDR1 SGHVS and CDR2 FQNEAQ come from the germline V gene. This CDR3 comprises 17 residues.

CDR3 in amino acids: CASSQDYDFTGFNEQFF. DNA for the CDR3: TGCGCCAGCAGCCAAGATTATGACTTCACTGGGTTCAATGAGCAGTTCTTC. The chain recombines TRBV4-1 with TRBJ2-1; D is uncertain. This CDR3 region has 17 residues. The V end lost 0 bases, the J end lost 6 bases, and 18 bases lay between the germline ends. CDR1 and CDR2 (germline): MGHRA, YSYEKL.

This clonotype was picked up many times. CDR3 protein: CASSSIAGGTDTQYF. The CDR3, as DNA: TGTGCCAGCAGCTCGATAGCGGGGGGCACAGATACGCAGTATTTT. The chain uses TRBV7-2 and TRBJ2-3; 9 nucleotides agree with TRBD2. Germline V gene lookup returns CDR1 SGHTA and CDR2 FQGNSA. This CDR3 comprises 15 residues. J lost 1 base, V lost 4 bases, and 3 bases had no gene match.

The CDR3, as DNA: TGTGCCAGCAGTTACCTGTCGGGCACTGAAGCTTTCTTT. The encoded protein is CASSYLSGTEAFF. This chain links TRBV6-5 with TRBJ1-1; D gene uncertain. The V gene lost 2 bases and the J gene lost 4 bases, with 8 bases spanning the gap. Germline V gene data show CDR1 as MNHEY and CDR2 as SVGAGI. The CDR3 is 13 residues long.

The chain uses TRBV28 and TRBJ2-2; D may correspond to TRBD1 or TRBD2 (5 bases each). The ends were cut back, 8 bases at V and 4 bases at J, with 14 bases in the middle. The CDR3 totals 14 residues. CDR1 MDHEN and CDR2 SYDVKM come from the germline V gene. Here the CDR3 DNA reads TGTGCCAGCGGGGGTGGCCAGGTCACCGGGGAGCTGTTTTTT. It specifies CASGGGQVTGELFF.

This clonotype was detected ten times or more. The CDR3 sequence is CASSFRPGTGVNEKLFF. CDR3 bases: TGTGCCAGCAGCTTCCGCCCCGGGACAGGGGTTAATGAAAAACTGTTTTTT. This chain uses TRBV5-4 with TRBJ1-4, with 10 positions matching TRBD1. The V segment lost 2 bases and the J segment 4 bases; nucleotides outside the gene matches: 8. Germline CDR1 and CDR2: SGHNT and YYREEE (reference sequence). The length of the CDR3 is 17 residues. Using reference TRBV5-4 and TRBJ1-4 for the parts outside the CDR3, the full variable domain is ETGVTQSPTHLIKTRGQQVTLRCSSQSGHNTVSWYQQALGQGPQFIFQYYREEENGRGNFPPRFSGLQFPNYSSELNVNALELDDSALYLCASSFRPGTGVNEKLFFGSGTQLSVL.

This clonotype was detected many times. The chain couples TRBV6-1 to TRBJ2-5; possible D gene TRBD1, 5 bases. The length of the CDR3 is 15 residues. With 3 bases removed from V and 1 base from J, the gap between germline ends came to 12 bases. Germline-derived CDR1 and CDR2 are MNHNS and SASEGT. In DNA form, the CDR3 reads TGTGCCAGCAGTGAGACAGCTGGAACCCAAGAGACCCAGTACTTC. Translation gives CASSETAGTQETQYF.

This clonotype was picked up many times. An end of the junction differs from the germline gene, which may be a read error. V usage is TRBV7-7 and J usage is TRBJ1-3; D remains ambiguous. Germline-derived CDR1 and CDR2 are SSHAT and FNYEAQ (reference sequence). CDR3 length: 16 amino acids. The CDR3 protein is CASSLQKFNSGNTIYF. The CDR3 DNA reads TGTGCTAGCAGCTTACAGAAGTTCAACTCTGGAAACACCATATATTTT. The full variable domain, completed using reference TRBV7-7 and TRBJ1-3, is GAGVSQSPRYKVTKRGQDVTLRCDPISSHATLYWYQQALGQGPEFLTYFNYEAQPDKSGLPSDRFSAERPEGSISTLTIQRTEQRDSAMYRCASSLQKFNSGNTIYFGEGSWLTVV.

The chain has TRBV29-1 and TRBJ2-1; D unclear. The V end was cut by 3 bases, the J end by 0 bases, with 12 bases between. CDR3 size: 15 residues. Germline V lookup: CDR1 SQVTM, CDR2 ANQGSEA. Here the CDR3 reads CSVDMFSHSYNEQFF. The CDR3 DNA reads TGCAGCGTTGATATGTTCTCCCACTCCTACAATGAGCAGTTCTTC.

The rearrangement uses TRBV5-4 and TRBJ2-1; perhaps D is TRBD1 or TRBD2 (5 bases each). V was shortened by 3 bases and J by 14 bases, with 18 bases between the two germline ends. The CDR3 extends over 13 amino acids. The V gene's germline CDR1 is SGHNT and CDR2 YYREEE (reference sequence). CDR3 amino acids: CASSSSRDRWEFF. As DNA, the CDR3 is TGTGCCAGCAGCTCCTCACGGGACCGCTGGGAGTTCTTC.

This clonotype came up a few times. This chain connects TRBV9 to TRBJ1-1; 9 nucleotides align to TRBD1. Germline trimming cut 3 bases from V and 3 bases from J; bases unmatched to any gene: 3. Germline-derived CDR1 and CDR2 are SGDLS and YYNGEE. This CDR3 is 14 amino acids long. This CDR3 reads CASSAGDRDTEAFF. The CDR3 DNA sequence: TGTGCCAGCAGCGCCGGGGACAGGGACACTGAAGCTTTCTTT.

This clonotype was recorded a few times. CDR3 loop: CASTATGGLVELFF. In DNA form, the CDR3 reads TGTGCCAGCACCGCGACAGGGGGATTAGTAGAACTGTTTTTT. The V and J genes are TRBV7-9 and TRBJ1-4, with TRBD1 identical over 9 bases. Germline trimming cut 7 bases from V and 12 bases from J; bases unmatched to any gene: 12. Germline V lookup: CDR1 SEHNR, CDR2 FQNEAQ (reference sequence). This CDR3 is 14 amino acids long. Full variable domain (rest looked up from reference TRBV7-9 and TRBJ1-4): DTGVSQNPRHKITKRGQNVTFRCDPISEHNRLYWYRQTLGQGPEFLTYFQNEAQLEKSRLLSDRFSAERPKGSFSTLEIQRTEQGDSAMYLCASTATGGLVELFFGSGTQLSVL.

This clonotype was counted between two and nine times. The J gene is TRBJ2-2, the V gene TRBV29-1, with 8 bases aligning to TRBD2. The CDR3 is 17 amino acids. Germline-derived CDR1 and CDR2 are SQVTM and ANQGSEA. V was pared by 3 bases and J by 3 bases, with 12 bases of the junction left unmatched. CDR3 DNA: TGCAGCGTTGAGATGCCGACTAGCGAAAAGTACACCGGGGAGCTGTTTTTT. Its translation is CSVEMPTSEKYTGELFF.

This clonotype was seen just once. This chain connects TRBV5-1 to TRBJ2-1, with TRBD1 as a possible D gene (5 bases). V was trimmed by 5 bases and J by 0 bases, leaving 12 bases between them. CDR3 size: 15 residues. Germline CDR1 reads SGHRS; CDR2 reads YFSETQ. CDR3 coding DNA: TGCGCCAGCAGAATAGGGGATTACTCCTACAATGAGCAGTTCTTC. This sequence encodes CASRIGDYSYNEQFF.

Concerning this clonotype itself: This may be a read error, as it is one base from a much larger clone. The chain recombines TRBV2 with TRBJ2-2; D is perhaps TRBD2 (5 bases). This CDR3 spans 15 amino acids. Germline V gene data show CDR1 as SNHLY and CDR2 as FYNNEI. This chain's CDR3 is CASSEETPNTGELIF. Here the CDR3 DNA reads TGTGCCAGCAGTGAGGAGACTCCGAACACCGGGGAGCTGATTTTT.

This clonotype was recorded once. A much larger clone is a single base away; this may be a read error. The CDR3: CTSSLPSQPQHF. DNA of the CDR3: TGTACCAGCTCACTGCCGAGTCAGCCCCAGCATTTT. J is TRBJ1-5 and V is TRBV18; D not resolved. This CDR3 is built from 12 residues. Germline V lookup: CDR1 KGHSH, CDR2 LQKENI.

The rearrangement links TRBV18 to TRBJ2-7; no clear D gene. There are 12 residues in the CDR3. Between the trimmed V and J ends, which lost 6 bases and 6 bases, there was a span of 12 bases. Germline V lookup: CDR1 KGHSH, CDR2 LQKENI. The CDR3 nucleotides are TGTGCCAGCTCGTACCCCTCGGGCGAGCAGTACTTC. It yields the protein CASSYPSGEQYF.

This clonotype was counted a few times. The CDR3 loop is CATKRREGAGNTIYF. CDR3 sequence (DNA): TGTGCCACCAAGAGGCGGGAAGGAGCTGGAAACACCATATATTTT. This chain links TRBV19 with TRBJ1-3; unclear D gene. Looked up from germline, CDR1 is LNHDA and CDR2 is SQIVND (reference sequence). The CDR3 sequence is 15 residues long. V lost 10 bases, J lost 2 bases, and 18 bases lay in between.